The 26 T cell receptor beta chains presented below share a single source sample, sequenced in a study of blood T cell repertoires in COVID-19. Clones were sequenced by immunoSEQ multiplex PCR, and TCRdb holds only the in-frame ones, with some missing. The sample holds about 140,000 clones, over 80% seen once. Sequencing was performed on PBMCs or T cells enriched from blood (not recorded which). The receptor source for this set is a woman aged 40 to 50 who had recovered from COVID-19.

The chain combines TRBV27 with TRBJ2-1, with 7 positions matching TRBD2. V lost 2 bases, J lost 4 bases, and 8 bases stayed unmatched. Germline V lookup: CDR1 MNHEY, CDR2 SMNVEV (reference sequence). CDR3 length equals 16 residues. CDR3 nucleotides: TGTGCCAGCAGTTTAAAGGGTGGGAGGGTGTACAATGAGCAGTTCTTC. Translating it yields CASSLKGGRVYNEQFF.

The chain couples TRBV2 to TRBJ2-3; TRBD2 agrees at 13 bases. V lost 4 bases, J lost 2 bases, and 3 bases stayed unmatched. CDR1 and CDR2 from the germline V gene are SNHLY and FYNNEI. CDR3 length: 16 residues. The CDR3 DNA follows: TGTGCCAGCAGTGGGGGACTAGCGGGATTCACAGATACGCAGTATTTT. Its translation: CASSGGLAGFTDTQYF.

The chain joins TRBV15 to TRBJ2-3; weak D call: TRBD2 (7 bases). CDR1 and CDR2 (germline): LNHNV, YYDKDF (reference sequence). V was trimmed by 8 bases and J by 1 base, leaving 10 bases between them. This CDR3 is built from 13 residues. CDR3 loop: CATGRGGTDTQYF. CDR3 bases: TGTGCCACCGGGAGGGGGGGCACAGATACGCAGTATTTT.

The genes are TRBV5-1 and TRBJ2-2, with 12 nucleotides matching TRBD2. The CDR3 length is 16 residues. Germline V gene lookup returns CDR1 SGHRS and CDR2 YFSETQ. V lost 5 bases, J lost 4 bases, and 6 bases stayed unmatched. The CDR3 region has the DNA TGCGCCAGCAGGACGGGACTAGCGGGTGTCACCGGGGAGCTGTTTTTT. Translated: CASRTGLAGVTGELFF.

V gene TRBV6-5 combines with J gene TRBJ1-2, with D unclear. The V gene's germline CDR1 is MNHEY and CDR2 SVGAGI. V gave up 0 bases and J gave up 0 bases, with 8 bases separating them. CDR3 length equals 15 residues. As DNA, the CDR3 is TGTGCCAGCAGTTACTCGGACTTAGCTAACTATGGCTACACCTTC. It yields the protein CASSYSDLANYGYTF.

The V call is TRBV19, the J call TRBJ2-4; no clear D gene. The V gene's germline CDR1 is LNHDA and CDR2 SQIVND (reference sequence). This CDR3 is 16 amino acids long. V dropped 0 bases and J dropped 0 bases, with 9 bases sitting between them. In DNA form, the CDR3 reads TGTGCCAGTAGTATAGAGGGCAGAATAGCCAAAAACATTCAGTACTTC. Amino acids: CASSIEGRIAKNIQYF.

This clone showed up just a few times. V and J are TRBV4-2 and TRBJ1-3, with D unresolved. Germline CDR1 LGHNA, CDR2 YNFKEQ. This CDR3 spans 15 amino acids. Between the trimmed V and J ends, which lost 0 bases and 8 bases, there was a span of 14 bases. CDR3 sequence reads: CASSQEARLAYTIYF. CDR3 coding DNA: TGTGCCAGCAGCCAAGAGGCCAGGCTAGCATACACCATATATTTT.

This chain uses TRBV10-3 with TRBJ2-3, with 16 bases fitting TRBD2. The CDR3 totals 14 residues. Trimming cost V 10 bases and J 10 bases; bases outside gene matches: 8. CDR1 is ENHRY and CDR2 is SYGVKD in the germline V gene. The CDR3 loop reads CATGLAGGTAAQYF. DNA for the CDR3: TGTGCCACGGGACTAGCGGGGGGGACGGCTGCGCAGTATTTT.

V is TRBV5-6 and J is TRBJ2-6; D is perhaps TRBD2 (5 bases). Trimming left V 2 bases short and J 2 bases short, with 17 bases between. From germline, CDR1 is SGHDT and CDR2 YYEEEE. CDR3 size: 18 residues. CDR3: CASSFSWQVGAGANVLTF. In DNA, the CDR3 is TGTGCCAGCAGCTTTAGTTGGCAGGTCGGGGCTGGGGCCAACGTCCTGACTTTC. The full variable domain, its missing parts supplied by reference TRBV5-6 and TRBJ2-6, is DAGVTQSPTHLIKTRGQQVTLRCSPKSGHDTVSWYQQALGQGPQFIFQYYEEEERQRGNFPDRFSGHQFPNYSSELNVNALLLGDSALYLCASSFSWQVGAGANVLTFGAGSRLTVL.

Of note for this clone: An end of the junction differs from the germline gene, which may be a read error. This chain uses TRBV7-7 with TRBJ2-1; 13 bases align to TRBD2. CDR1 is SSHAT and CDR2 is FNYEAQ in the germline V gene (reference sequence). This CDR3 region has 15 residues. The CDR3 loop is CASSLTSGGINEQFF. In DNA, the CDR3 is TGTGCTAGCAGCTTGACTAGCGGGGGGATTAATGAGCAGTTCTTC.

The rearrangement joins TRBV29-1 to TRBJ2-1; D unclear. V lost 1 base and J lost 1, with 11 bases in between. Germline CDR1 SQVTM, CDR2 ANQGSEA. The CDR3 is 15 residues long. This CDR3 is CSVEAEQISYNEQFF. DNA of the CDR3: TGCAGCGTTGAAGCGGAACAGATTTCCTACAATGAGCAGTTCTTC.

This chain connects TRBV10-1 to TRBJ1-1, with D perhaps matching TRBD1 (5 bases). Germline V gene data show CDR1 as WNHNN and CDR2 as SYGVQD (reference sequence). Trimming pared 4 bases from V and 7 bases from J, leaving 19 bases between. There are 15 residues in the CDR3. CDR3 DNA: TGCGCCAGCAGTGCTGGCAGGGCCCGCCCATTTGAAGCTTTCTTT. Translating it yields CASSAGRARPFEAFF.

This chain links TRBV3-1 (or the pseudogene TRBV3-2) with TRBJ2-5; maybe TRBD2 (5 bases). The V end was cut by 5 bases, the J end by 6 bases, with 13 bases between. The CDR3 totals 13 residues. Germline CDR1 is LGHDT and CDR2 is YNNKEL (reference sequence). This CDR3 is CASSGLLAKTQYF. DNA for the CDR3: TGTGCCAGCAGCGGACTTTTAGCAAAGACCCAGTACTTC.

The chain has TRBV11-2 and TRBJ1-2, with D hard to call. Between the trimmed V and J ends, which lost 0 bases and 7 bases, there was a span of 15 bases. This CDR3 has 15 residues. Germline V gene data show CDR1 as SGHAT and CDR2 as FQNNGV. The CDR3 DNA sequence: TGTGCCAGCAGCTTAGATCAACGAGGGATGGGTGGCTACACCTTC. This encodes CASSLDQRGMGGYTF.

The chain employs TRBV2 and TRBJ2-7; the match to TRBD2 covers 7 bases. The germline V gene encodes CDR1 SNHLY and CDR2 FYNNEI. The CDR3 is made up of 12 amino acids. J gave up 6 bases and V 7 bases, and 6 bases lay outside the gene matches. The CDR3 DNA reads TGTGCCAGCATCCCCACGGGGGGCGAGCAGTACTTC. Residues: CASIPTGGEQYF.

This clone has more than one count but fewer than ten. The rearrangement links TRBV6-5 to TRBJ2-7; 11 nucleotides align to TRBD1. This CDR3 spans 15 amino acids. Trimming took 8 bases from V and 7 from J; bases not matched to a gene: 13. Germline loops: CDR1 MNHEY, CDR2 SVGAGI. The CDR3 coding sequence is TGTGCCAGCTTCACGACGGACAGGGGGCGCGATGAGCAGTACTTC. This translates into CASFTTDRGRDEQYF.

The chain uses TRBV11-3 and TRBJ1-6; D gene ambiguous. The CDR3 totals 13 residues. V was pared by 1 base and J by 8 bases, with 6 bases between. CDR1 SGHNT and CDR2 YENEEA come from the germline V gene. In nucleotides, the CDR3 is TGTGCCAGCAGCTTAGTCCGGGATTCACCCCTCCACTTT. The encoded protein is CASSLVRDSPLHF.

This clone was counted a few times. This sequence joins TRBV9 and TRBJ1-6, with TRBD1 matching over 8 bases. CDR3 length: 17 residues. Losses at the gene ends were 2 bases for V and 3 bases for J; bases not matched to a gene: 7. CDR1 is SGDLS, CDR2 YYNGEE, per germline. The CDR3 sequence: CASSVGQGPDYNSPLHF. CDR3 DNA: TGTGCCAGCAGCGTTGGACAGGGACCCGACTATAATTCACCCCTCCACTTT.

V gene TRBV19 combines with J gene TRBJ1-2; weak D call: TRBD1 (5 bases). CDR3 length: 16 amino acids. Germline V gene sequence: CDR1 LNHDA, CDR2 SQIVND (reference sequence). Trimming cost V 1 base and J 2 bases, with 14 bases left between them. In DNA, the CDR3 is TGTGCCAGTAGTATAGCCCGACAGTTACCCAACTATGGCTACACCTTC. Protein: CASSIARQLPNYGYTF.

The CDR3, as DNA: TGTGCCAGCAGCGTAAATAGCGGGAGTTCGTACGAGCAGTACTTC. Encoded protein: CASSVNSGSSYEQYF. The chain recombines TRBV9 with TRBJ2-7; the match to TRBD2 covers 9 bases. Germline V CDR1 and CDR2: SGDLS, YYNGEE. The CDR3 sequence is 15 residues long. V lost 1 base, J lost 4 bases, and 6 bases stayed unmatched.

Note on this clone: At one of its ends the junction is not consistent with the germline gene, which may arise from a read error. CDR3 protein: CASSQDQERGVEVF. As DNA, the CDR3 is TGCGCCAGCAGCCAAGATCAGGAGCGGGGGGTGGAAGTCTTC. This chain connects TRBV4-1 to TRBJ2-1; TRBD2 matches 9 bases. Germline V gene sequence: CDR1 MGHRA, CDR2 YSYEKL. The CDR3 is made up of 14 amino acids.

The chain has TRBV11-3 and TRBJ2-2; the match to TRBD2 covers 9 bases. The CDR3 spans 15 residues. Germline V gives CDR1 SGHNT, CDR2 YENEEA. Losses at the gene ends were 5 bases for V and 7 bases for J; bases not matched to a gene: 8. The CDR3 reads CASSAGTSLGGELFF. CDR3 nucleotides: TGTGCCAGCAGCGCCGGGACTAGCCTCGGCGGGGAGCTGTTTTTT.

V gene TRBV9 combines with J gene TRBJ2-5; TRBD2 is a possible D gene (5 bases). V was pared by 2 bases and J by 5 bases, with 16 bases between. The germline V gene encodes CDR1 SGDLS and CDR2 YYNGEE. The CDR3 has 15 amino acids. CDR3 region: CASSVSSLRGETQYF. The CDR3 DNA follows: TGTGCCAGCAGCGTTTCGTCTCTACGCGGGGAGACCCAGTACTTC. Looking up the rest from reference TRBV9 and TRBJ2-5 gives the full variable domain: DSGVTQTPKHLITATGQRVTLRCSPRSGDLSVYWYQQSLDQGLQFLIQYYNGEERAKGNILERFSAQQFPDLHSELNLSSLELGDSALYFCASSVSSLRGETQYFGPGTRLLVL.

This chain uses TRBV5-4 with TRBJ2-3, with TRBD1 matching over 7 bases. CDR1 is SGHNT and CDR2 is YYREEE in the germline V gene (reference sequence). J lost 3 bases, V lost 1 base, and 5 bases had no gene match. The CDR3 runs 15 residues. CDR3 in DNA: TGTGCCAGCAGCTTGTATAGGGGGCCGACAGATACGCAGTATTTT. Protein product: CASSLYRGPTDTQYF.

The chain recombines TRBV5-1 with TRBJ2-1, with 10 bases lining up with TRBD2. The germline CDR1 and CDR2 sequences are SGHRS and YFSETQ. The V and J ends lost 0 bases and 7 bases, in that order; junction bases with no gene match: 7. CDR3 length: 16 amino acids. DNA of the CDR3: TGCGCCAGCAGCTTGGCCTCTAGCGGGAGCACAAATGAGCAGTTCTTC. Translating it yields CASSLASSGSTNEQFF. The entire variable domain, with the rest obtained from reference TRBV5-1 and TRBJ2-1, is as follows: KAGVTQTPRYLIKTRGQQVTLSCSPISGHRSVSWYQQTPGQGLQFLFEYFSETQRNKGNFPGRFSGRQFSNSRSEMNVSTLELGDSALYLCASSLASSGSTNEQFFGPGTRLTVL.

The gene calls are TRBV9 and TRBJ2-3, with 11 positions matching TRBD2. This CDR3 has 15 amino acids. V gave up 7 bases and J gave up 6 bases; unmatched junction bases: 10. Germline assignment: CDR1 SGDLS and CDR2 YYNGEE. For the CDR3, the DNA is TGTGCCAGCGTACCGGGACTAGCGGCTCCGGATACGCAGTATTTT. This encodes CASVPGLAAPDTQYF.